The sequence of this T cell receptor beta chain was determined in a study of blood T cell repertoires in COVID-19. This CDR3 is 14 amino acids long. The germline V gene encodes CDR1 SGHRS and CDR2 YFSETQ. V lost 2 bases to trimming and J lost 3 bases; unmatched junction nucleotides: 1. Clinical histories supplied by participants themselves formed the basis of cohort assignment. Participants classified as exposed had met a COVID-19 case within 2 weeks before study entry. In the authors' methods: How many nucleated cells were present was estimated from reference gene primer amplification. Sequenced by immunoSEQ multiplex PCR; TCRdb stores in-frame clones only, minus some. V and J calls and clone size are copied from that table; D and trimming were computed from the DNA. Of over 350,000 clones listed, just over 90% are singletons.

This receptor was taken from a woman in her thirties or forties who had been exposed to COVID-19. The chain couples TRBV5-1 to TRBJ2-5, with TRBD2 matching 10 bases. The sequenced sample was PBMCs or T cells enriched from blood (not recorded which). CDR3 in amino acids: CASSFTSGEETQYF. The CDR3 DNA sequence: TGCGCCAGCAGCTTTACTAGCGGGGAAGAGACCCAGTACTTC.